These T cell receptor beta chains were read from a single sample in a study of cytomegalovirus exposure and HLA in healthy donors. The assay was immunoSEQ multiplex PCR, and TCRdb's table has in-frame clones only and misses some. The repertoire holds about 73,000 clones, with about 87% as singletons. The sequenced sample was PBMCs. All receptors come from a woman between 18 and 29 years old in good health and CMV-seropositive. Both conserved end residues are part of each CDR3. A D gene is named only where the DNA matches it firmly. Clone size is not always given. Where it is, it says once, few, many or a class for expanded clones.

V: TRBV19; D: .; size: .; J: TRBJ1-2; DNA: TGTGCCAGTAGAAGGGCAGGGTCTAACTATGGCTACACCTTC; CDR3: CASRRAGSNYGYTF
V: TRBV5-8; D: .; size: .; J: TRBJ1-5; DNA: TGTGCCAGCAGCTTAAGGAGGGGCTCTCATCAGCCCCAGCATTTT; CDR3: CASSLRRGSHQPQHF
V: TRBV6-6; D: TRBD1; size: .; J: TRBJ1-2; DNA: TGTGCCAGCAGCCTCGGGACAGCTCACTATGGCTACACCTTC; CDR3: CASSLGTAHYGYTF
V: TRBV6-6; D: .; size: .; J: TRBJ1-5; DNA: TGTGCCAGCAGTTACAGAGAGAGTAATCAGCCCCAGCATTTT; CDR3: CASSYRESNQPQHF
V: TRBV7-2; D: .; size: .; J: TRBJ1-1; DNA: TGTGCCAGCAGGATGCCCGGGCAGGGTAACACTGAAGCTTTCTTT; CDR3: CASRMPGQGNTEAFF
V: TRBV19; D: .; size: .; J: TRBJ1-5; DNA: TGTGCCAGTGGGTGGGGGCAGTATAGCAATCAGCCCCAGCATTTT; CDR3: CASGWGQYSNQPQHF
V: TRBV7-6; D: TRBD2; size: .; J: TRBJ2-7; DNA: TGTGCCAGCAGTCTCTACGGGACTAGCGGGTCCTACGAGCAGTACTTC; CDR3: CASSLYGTSGSYEQYF
V: TRBV30; D: .; size: once; J: TRBJ1-2; DNA: TGTGCCTGGAGAACAGGGATTTTATGGACCTATGGCTACACCTTC; CDR3: CAWRTGILWTYGYTF
V: TRBV2; D: TRBD1; size: few; J: TRBJ1-1; DNA: TGTGCCAGTAAAATCGCGGAAGACAGGGTTTTACTGGCTTTCTTT; CDR3: CASKIAEDRVLLAFF
V: TRBV27; D: TRBD2; size: .; J: TRBJ2-7; DNA: TGTGCCAGCAGTTTAAGCGGGGGCTCCTACGAGCAGTACTTC; CDR3: CASSLSGGSYEQYF
V: TRBV28; D: .; size: .; J: TRBJ1-2; DNA: TGTGCCAGCAGTTACCAAGGGGATGGCTATGGCTACACCTTC; CDR3: CASSYQGDGYGYTF
V: TRBV4-1; D: TRBD1; size: .; J: TRBJ1-2; DNA: TGCGCCAGCAGCCAAAAAGGGACAGGGGTGGAGAATGGCTACACCTTC; CDR3: CASSQKGTGVENGYTF
V: TRBV30; D: TRBD1; size: .; J: TRBJ2-4; DNA: TGTGCCTGGAGACCAGGACAGGGGATAGCCAAAAACATTCAGTACTTC; CDR3: CAWRPGQGIAKNIQYF
V: TRBV5-6; D: .; size: once; J: TRBJ2-2; DNA: TGTGCCAGCAGCTTGGTCAGCACCGGGGAGCTGTTTTTT; CDR3: CASSLVSTGELFF
V: TRBV6-5; D: .; size: once; J: TRBJ2-5; DNA: TGTGCCAGCAGTTATGACGGGCAAGAGACCCAGTACTTC; CDR3: CASSYDGQETQYF
V: TRBV9; D: .; size: .; J: TRBJ1-2; DNA: TGTGCCAGCACTCATTCCCGGTCCGGGACTAACTATGGCTACACCTTC; CDR3: CASTHSRSGTNYGYTF
V: TRBV9; D: TRBD2; size: .; J: TRBJ2-3; DNA: TGTGCCAGCAGCTCGCGGGGGAGCAGCACAGATACGCAGTATTTT; CDR3: CASSSRGSSTDTQYF
V: TRBV5-8; D: TRBD1; size: .; J: TRBJ2-1; DNA: TGTGCCAGCAGTTCCGGGACAGGGGAGGGTAATGAGCAGTTCTTC; CDR3: CASSSGTGEGNEQFF
V: TRBV9; D: TRBD2; size: once; J: TRBJ2-2; DNA: TGTGCCAGCAGCGTCTCTCCTAGCGGGAACACCGGGGAGCTGTTTTTT; CDR3: CASSVSPSGNTGELFF
V: TRBV14; D: .; size: .; J: TRBJ2-1; DNA: TGTGCCAGCAGCCATTCCGAGATTGAGCAGTTCTTC; CDR3: CASSHSEIEQFF
V: TRBV28; D: .; size: few; J: TRBJ1-5; DNA: TGTGCCAGCACTTTACATGACCCTACAGGGCCCCAGCATTTT; CDR3: CASTLHDPTGPQHF
V: TRBV6-6; D: .; size: .; J: TRBJ2-7; DNA: TGTGCCAGCAGTTACTCGGACACCTACGAGCAGTACTTC; CDR3: CASSYSDTYEQYF